This TCR beta chain appears in the sequencing data of a study of blood T cell repertoires in COVID-19. Study overall: Both acute and convalescent COVID-19 samples were obtained from the United States, Italy and Spain. T cells, B-cell-depleted T cells, or PBMCs provided the cDNA or gDNA that served as material.

This CDR3 comprises 17 residues. CDR1 and CDR2 from the germline V gene are MGHDK and SYGVNS. The J segment lost 8 bases and the V segment lost 6 bases, leaving 21 bases of the junction unmatched. Authors' methods: The authors estimated nucleated cell counts from reference gene primer amplification. Assay used: immunoSEQ multiplex PCR; TCRdb lists only in-frame clones, some missing. D and trimming come from the DNA, and the V and J calls and clone size come from that table. The sample includes about 130,000 clones, roughly 71% of them seen just once. J is TRBJ1-2 and V is TRBV25-1; TRBD1 matches 7 bases. The sequence came from an elderly man with acute or convalescent COVID-19. The sequenced sample was peripheral blood. The CDR3 bases are TGTGCCAGCAGCCCACCATATCTACAGGGGACGGGGTTAGGCTACACCTTC. The encoded protein is CASSPPYLQGTGLGYTF.